Following are 14 T cell receptor beta chains from one sample sequenced in a study (TCRdb year 2016). The library was built by means of RT-PCR. Instrument used: Illumina MiSeq. TCRdb's own reprocessing of the public reads used fastp at Q25 and MiXCR and kept productive beta chains. All rows with the same CDR3 protein become a single entry with the most common DNA and genes. Recorded for this sample are about 680,000 distinct CDR3 sequences; 14% of them occurred a single time. Just over 3.5% of the sample lies in the top ten. The specimen was memory CD4+ T cells from blood. The receptors stem from a female donor in good health, serving as a healthy control.

At least ten counts were recorded for this clonotype. This sequence joins TRBV10-1 and TRBJ2-3; weak D call: TRBD2 (6 bases). The CDR3 covers 14 residues. Germline V gives CDR1 WNHNN, CDR2 SYGVQD (reference sequence). Deletions cut 3 bases from V and 0 bases from J, with 7 bases between. The DNA for the CDR3 is TGCGCCAGCAGTGATGGGGGGAGCACAGATACGCAGTATTTT. This encodes CASSDGGSTDTQYF.

This clonotype came up a few times. The chain is built from TRBV27 and TRBJ2-7, with D unclear. The V gene lost 2 bases and the J gene lost 3 bases, with 11 bases spanning the gap. The CDR3 is 14 amino acids. Germline V gives CDR1 MNHEY, CDR2 SMNVEV (reference sequence). CDR3 sequence: CASSLGDRRYEQYF. DNA of the CDR3: TGTGCCAGCAGTTTAGGAGACCGGCGCTACGAGCAGTACTTC.

This clonotype was counted only a few times. The chain combines TRBV4-3 with TRBJ2-1; possibly TRBD1 for D (6 bases). This CDR3 is built from 13 residues. The germline V and J ends were trimmed by 0 bases and 15 bases, with 15 bases remaining between them. Germline CDR1 LGHNA, CDR2 YSLEER. For the CDR3, the DNA is TGCGCCAGCAGCCAAGATCGTCTACAGGGTTTGTTCTTC. This sequence encodes CASSQDRLQGLFF.

The table lists this clonotype with many counts. The chain links TRBV20-1 to TRBJ2-5; perhaps TRBD2 as D (7 bases). Germline-derived CDR1 and CDR2 are DFQATT and SNEGSKA (reference sequence). V was trimmed by 7 bases and J by 5 bases, leaving 17 bases between them. The CDR3 loop spans 13 amino acids. This chain's CDR3 is CSGRGQVGETQYF. The CDR3 nucleotides are TGCAGTGGGCGGGGGCAAGTGGGTGAGACCCAGTACTTC.

As for this clonotype: A much larger clonotype is one base distant, so this may be a read error. The chain combines TRBV6-5 with TRBJ1-6, with TRBD1 as a possible D gene (5 bases). The germline CDR1 and CDR2 sequences are MNHEY and SVGAGI. The length of the CDR3 is 14 residues. Deletions cut 2 bases from V and 14 bases from J, with 16 bases between. In DNA form, the CDR3 reads TGTGCCAGCAGTTACACTGGACAACGGTCATCCCTCCACTTT. Translation: CASSYTGQRSSLHF.

This clonotype was counted a few times. The chain uses TRBV4-2 and TRBJ2-2; unclear D gene. Looked up from germline, CDR1 is LGHNA and CDR2 is YNFKEQ. The V and J ends lost 4 bases and 1 base respectively, with 16 bases between them. This CDR3 is built from 17 residues. Written as DNA, the CDR3 is TGTGCCAGCAGCCCAAGAGAACTTTTAGAGAACACCGGGGAGCTGTTTTTT. Residues: CASSPRELLENTGELFF.

The chain has TRBV6-6 and TRBJ1-5; tentatively, D is TRBD1 (6 bases). With 11 bases removed from V and 6 bases from J, the gap between germline ends came to 20 bases. CDR1 and CDR2 (germline): MNHNY, SVGAGI (reference sequence). The CDR3 extends over 14 amino acids. CDR3 DNA: TGTGCCCATGGGGGCCAAATTGGTTCTCAGCCCCAGCATTTT. Translated: CAHGGQIGSQPQHF.

There are many counts of this clonotype. V gene TRBV7-6 combines with J gene TRBJ2-1, with D perhaps matching TRBD2 (5 bases). This CDR3 comprises 12 residues. V lost 3 bases and J 9 bases, leaving 9 bases between the germline ends. The germline V gene encodes CDR1 SGHVS and CDR2 FNYEAQ. CDR3 nucleotides: TGTGCCAGCAGCTTCAGCGCGGGTGAGCAGTTCTTC. Translated: CASSFSAGEQFF.

CDR3 DNA sequence: TGTGCCAGCAGCGCGACTAGTTTGCCTGAGCAGTTCTTC. Encoded protein: CASSATSLPEQFF. The J gene is TRBJ2-1, the V gene TRBV9, with a possible D match to TRBD2 (6 bases). The CDR3 totals 13 residues. The V gene lost 3 bases and the J gene lost 9 bases, with 13 bases spanning the gap. Germline V gives CDR1 SGDLS, CDR2 YYNGEE.

This clonotype occurred many times. This chain links TRBV28 with TRBJ2-7; no clear D. Germline loops: CDR1 MDHEN, CDR2 SYDVKM. V was trimmed by 7 bases and J by 7 bases, leaving 14 bases between them. The CDR3 runs 12 residues. CDR3 protein: CASTRPLGEQYF. CDR3 nucleotide sequence: TGTGCCAGCACCAGGCCCTTGGGGGAGCAGTACTTC.

A few counts support this clonotype. The chain combines TRBV20-1 with TRBJ2-4; D may be TRBD2 (6 bases). The ends were cut back, 0 bases at V and 3 bases at J, with 9 bases in the middle. CDR3 length: 14 amino acids. Per the germline V gene, CDR1 is DFQATT and CDR2 is SNEGSKA (reference sequence). Here the CDR3 DNA reads TGCAGTGCTAGAGATCCGGGAGTCAAAAACATTCAGTACTTC. Translation gives CSARDPGVKNIQYF.

The rearrangement uses TRBV4-2 and TRBJ1-2, with TRBD1 as a possible D gene (5 bases). CDR3 length: 16 residues. V gave up 4 bases and J gave up 0 bases, with 15 bases separating them. Per the germline V gene, CDR1 is LGHNA and CDR2 is YNFKEQ. As DNA, the CDR3 is TGTGCCAGCAGCCCGACTCCGACAGAATCTAACTATGGCTACACCTTC. The encoded protein is CASSPTPTESNYGYTF.

This clonotype was seen repeatedly, ten times or more. Sequence at one end of the junction differs from germline and may be a read error. This chain links TRBV2 with TRBJ2-7, with 8 bases matching TRBD1. Germline V lookup: CDR1 SNHLY, CDR2 FYNNEI. The CDR3 extends over 13 amino acids. CDR3 region: CASSARTGYVQYF. In DNA form, the CDR3 reads TGTGCCAGCAGCGCCCGGACAGGGTACGTGCAGTACTTC.

This clonotype has at least ten counts. The chain is built from TRBV5-8 and TRBJ1-2, with TRBD1 matching over 7 bases. This CDR3 is 15 amino acids long. V shed 4 bases and J 1 base; nucleotides not matched to a gene: 7. Germline CDR1 reads SGHTS; CDR2 reads YDEGEE. The CDR3 reads CASSLPGTDNYGYTF. CDR3 bases: TGTGCCAGCAGCCTACCCGGGACAGATAACTATGGCTACACCTTC.